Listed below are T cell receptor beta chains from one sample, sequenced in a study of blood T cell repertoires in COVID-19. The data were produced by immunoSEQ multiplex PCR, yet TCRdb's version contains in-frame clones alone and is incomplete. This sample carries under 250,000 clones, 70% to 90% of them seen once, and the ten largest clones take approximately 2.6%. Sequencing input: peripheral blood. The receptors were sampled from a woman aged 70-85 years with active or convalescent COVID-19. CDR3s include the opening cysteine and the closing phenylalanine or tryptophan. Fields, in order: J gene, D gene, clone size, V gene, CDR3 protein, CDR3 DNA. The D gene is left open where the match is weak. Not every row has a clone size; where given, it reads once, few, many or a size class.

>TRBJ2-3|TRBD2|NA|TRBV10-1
CASSGAGASTDTQYF
TGCGCCAGCAGTGGAGCGGGAGCCAGCACAGATACGCAGTATTTT
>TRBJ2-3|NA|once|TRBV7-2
CASSRPPGTDTQYF
TGTGCCAGCAGCCGTCCCCCCGGCACAGATACGCAGTATTTT
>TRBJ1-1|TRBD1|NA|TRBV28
CASSLGQGAVTEAFF
TGTGCCAGCAGTTTAGGGCAGGGGGCAGTCACTGAAGCTTTCTTT
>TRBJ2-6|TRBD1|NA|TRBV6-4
CASKQTGGLPGANVLTF
TGTGCCAGCAAGCAGACAGGGGGTCTCCCTGGGGCCAACGTCCTGACTTTC
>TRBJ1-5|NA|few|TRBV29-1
CSAGAGKDQPQHF
TGCAGCGCTGGAGCCGGAAAGGATCAGCCCCAGCATTTT
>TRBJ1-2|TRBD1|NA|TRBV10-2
CASSDKGQGDGNGYTF
TGCGCCAGCAGTGATAAGGGACAGGGAGATGGGAATGGCTACACCTTC
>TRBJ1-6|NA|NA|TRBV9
CASSPRGSSESSPLHF
TGTGCCAGCAGCCCGAGGGGGAGCAGCGAGAGTTCACCCCTCCACTTT
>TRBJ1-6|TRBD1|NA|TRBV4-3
CASSQGRTGVGNSPLHF
TGCGCCAGCAGCCAAGGCCGGACAGGGGTCGGTAATTCACCCCTCCACTTT
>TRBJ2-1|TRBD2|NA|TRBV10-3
CAISDYRARTSGGSYNEQFF
TGTGCCATCAGTGATTACCGCGCCCGGACTAGCGGGGGGTCCTACAATGAGCAGTTCTTC
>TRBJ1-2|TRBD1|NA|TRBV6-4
CASSRTGTGDPYGYTF
TGTGCCAGCAGTCGAACCGGGACAGGGGATCCCTATGGCTACACCTTC
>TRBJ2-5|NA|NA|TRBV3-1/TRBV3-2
CASTTYGQRQETQYF
TGTGCCAGCACCACATACGGACAGCGACAAGAGACCCAGTACTTC
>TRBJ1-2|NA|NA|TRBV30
CAWVRDTNVANYGYTF
TGTGCCTGGGTCCGGGACACCAACGTCGCGAACTATGGCTACACCTTC
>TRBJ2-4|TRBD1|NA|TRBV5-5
CASSDRGRKNIQYF
TGTGCCAGCAGCGACAGGGGGCGCAAAAACATTCAGTACTTC
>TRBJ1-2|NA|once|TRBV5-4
CASSSPGNERYGYTF
TGTGCCAGCAGCTCCCCGGGAAATGAGCGCTATGGCTACACCTTC
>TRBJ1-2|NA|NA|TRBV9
CASSVDHRVTNYGYTF
TGTGCCAGCAGCGTCGACCACAGAGTTACTAACTATGGCTACACCTTC
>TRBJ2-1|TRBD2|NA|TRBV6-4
CASSGAGGRGNEQFF
TGTGCCAGCAGTGGAGCGGGAGGGCGGGGCAATGAGCAGTTCTTC
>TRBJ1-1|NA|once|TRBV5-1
CASSLSGSLEAFF
TGCGCCAGCAGCTTATCGGGGTCCCTTGAAGCTTTCTTT
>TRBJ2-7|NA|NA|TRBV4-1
CASSPRGSGQYEQYF
TGCGCCAGCAGCCCCAGGGGTAGCGGGCAATACGAGCAGTACTTC
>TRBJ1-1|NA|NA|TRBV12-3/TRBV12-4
CATGGPRRAFF
TGTGCCACCGGCGGCCCGAGGAGAGCTTTCTTT
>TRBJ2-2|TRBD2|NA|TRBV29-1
CSVLGTSGLNTGELFF
TGCAGCGTCCTGGGCACTAGCGGGTTGAACACCGGGGAGCTGTTTTTT
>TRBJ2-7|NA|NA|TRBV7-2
CASSPSRAAALSYEQYF
TGTGCCAGCAGCCCCAGCAGGGCAGCCGCACTTTCCTACGAGCAGTACTTC
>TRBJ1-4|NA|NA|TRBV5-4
CASSAGTDLRKLFF
TGTGCCAGCAGCGCGGGGACGGACCTGAGGAAACTGTTTTTT
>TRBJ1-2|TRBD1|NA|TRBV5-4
CASSFQQGGIYGYTF
TGTGCCAGCAGCTTCCAACAGGGGGGTATCTATGGCTACACCTTC
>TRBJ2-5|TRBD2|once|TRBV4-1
CASSQEGGLAGGETQYF
TGCGCCAGCAGCCAAGAAGGAGGACTAGCGGGAGGAGAGACCCAGTACTTC
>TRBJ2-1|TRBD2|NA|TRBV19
CASSIGLARGNEQFF
TGTGCCAGTAGTATAGGACTAGCGAGGGGGAATGAGCAGTTCTTC
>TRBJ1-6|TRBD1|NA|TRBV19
CASSTWDRGNSPLHF
TGTGCCAGTAGTACCTGGGACAGGGGGAATTCACCCCTCCACTTT
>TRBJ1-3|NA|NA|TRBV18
CASSPGSGSGNTIYF
TGTGCCAGCTCACCAGGGTCGGGATCTGGAAACACCATATATTTT
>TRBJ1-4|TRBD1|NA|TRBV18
CASSPSTGGKEKLFF
TGTGCCAGCTCACCCTCGACAGGGGGTAAAGAAAAACTGTTTTTT
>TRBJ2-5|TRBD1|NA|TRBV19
CASSPRQGSGETQYF
TGTGCCAGTAGTCCCCGACAGGGATCGGGAGAGACCCAGTACTTC
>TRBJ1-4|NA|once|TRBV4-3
CASSQTPGAEKLFF
TGCGCCAGCAGCCAAACCCCGGGAGCTGAAAAACTGTTTTTT
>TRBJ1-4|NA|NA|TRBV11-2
CASSLSNHPGEKLFF
TGTGCCAGCAGCTTATCTAACCACCCGGGGGAAAAACTGTTTTTT
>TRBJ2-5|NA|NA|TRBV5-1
CASSLDWQETQYF
TGCGCCAGCAGCCTGGACTGGCAAGAGACCCAGTACTTC
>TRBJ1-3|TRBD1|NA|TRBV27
CASRRTGVDTIYF
TGTGCCAGCAGAAGGACAGGGGTGGACACCATATATTTT
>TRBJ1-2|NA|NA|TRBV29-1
CSVDRGAGRGYTF
TGCAGCGTTGACAGGGGAGCCGGTCGTGGCTACACCTTC
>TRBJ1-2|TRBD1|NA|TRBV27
CASSRGTGVTMGYTF
TGTGCCAGCAGCCGCGGGACAGGGGTCACTATGGGCTACACCTTC
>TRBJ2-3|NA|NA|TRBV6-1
CASSERGDTQYF
TGTGCCAGCAGTGAACGAGGAGATACGCAGTATTTT
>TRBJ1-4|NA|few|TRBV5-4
CASSLASGTNEKLFF
TGTGCCAGCAGCTTGGCCAGCGGCACTAATGAAAAACTGTTTTTT
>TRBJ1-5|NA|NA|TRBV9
CASSVDSGQDQPQHF
TGTGCCAGCAGCGTAGATTCGGGTCAAGATCAGCCCCAGCATTTT
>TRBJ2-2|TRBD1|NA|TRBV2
CASSPRTGNVGELFF
TGTGCCAGCAGTCCCCGGACAGGGAATGTCGGGGAGCTGTTTTTT
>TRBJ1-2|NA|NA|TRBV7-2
CASSLAGSDGYTF
TGTGCCAGCAGCTTGGCCGGGTCGGATGGCTACACCTTC
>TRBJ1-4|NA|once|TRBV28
CASGETVSNEKLFF
TGTGCCAGCGGTGAGACAGTTAGTAATGAAAAACTGTTTTTT
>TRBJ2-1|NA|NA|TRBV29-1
CSVVEGVDNEQFF
TGCAGCGTTGTGGAGGGCGTCGACAATGAGCAGTTCTTC
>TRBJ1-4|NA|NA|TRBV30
CAWRGTGGNEKLFF
TGTGCCTGGAGGGGGACGGGAGGTAATGAAAAACTGTTTTTT
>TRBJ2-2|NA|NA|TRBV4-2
CASSPPGGGHRGGELFF
TGTGCCAGCAGCCCCCCTGGCGGGGGCCATAGAGGCGGGGAGCTGTTTTTT
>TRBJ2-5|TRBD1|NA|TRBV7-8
CASSLNGQGSQETQYF
TGTGCCAGCAGCTTAAACGGACAGGGGAGCCAAGAGACCCAGTACTTC
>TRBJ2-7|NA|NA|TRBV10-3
CAISEYQGVYEQYF
TGTGCCATCAGTGAGTACCAGGGCGTGTACGAGCAGTACTTC
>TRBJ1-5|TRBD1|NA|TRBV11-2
CASSPQGTGVRGQHF
TGTGCCAGCAGCCCCCAAGGGACAGGGGTAAGAGGCCAGCATTTT
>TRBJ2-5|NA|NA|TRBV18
CASSPGGLETQYF
TGTGCCAGCTCACCTGGAGGGTTAGAGACCCAGTACTTC
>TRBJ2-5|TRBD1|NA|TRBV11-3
CASSLGTTGGQETQYF
TGTGCCAGCAGCTTAGGAACTACAGGGGGTCAAGAGACCCAGTACTTC
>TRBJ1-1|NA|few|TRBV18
CASSEGFLTEAFF
TGTGCCAGCTCGGAGGGGTTCCTCACTGAAGCTTTCTTT
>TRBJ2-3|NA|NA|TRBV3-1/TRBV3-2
CASSQEVKTADTQYF
TGTGCCAGCAGCCAAGAAGTGAAGACAGCAGATACGCAGTATTTT
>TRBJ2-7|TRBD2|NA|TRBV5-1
CASSLEGGRAYEQYF
TGCGCCAGCAGCTTGGAAGGCGGGAGGGCCTACGAGCAGTACTTC
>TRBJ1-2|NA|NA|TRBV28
CASEFKSPNYGYTF
TGTGCCAGCGAATTCAAGAGCCCGAACTATGGCTACACCTTC